A selection of T cell receptor beta chains follows, all from one sample in a study of cytomegalovirus exposure and HLA in healthy donors. TCRdb's table, derived via immunoSEQ multiplex PCR, lists solely in-frame clones and lacks some. The sample includes roughly 52,000 clones, roughly 93% of them seen just once. Sequenced sample: PBMCs. The receptors come from a woman between 18 and 30 years old in good health and CMV-seropositive. The CDR3 runs from the conserved cysteine through the conserved F or W. The D gene is left open where the match is weak. Not all rows give a size; the values are once, few, many and, for expanded clones, a class.

>15|NA|NA|TRBV6-1|TRBJ2-7
CASSERAGQDYEQYF
TGTGCCAGCAGTGAAAGGGCCGGACAAGACTACGAGCAGTACTTC
>17|NA|TRBD1|TRBV25-1|TRBJ1-4
CASSEYVGTASPGKLFF
TGTGCCAGCAGTGAATACGTTGGGACAGCCTCACCTGGGAAACTGTTTTTT
>15|NA|TRBD1|TRBV28|TRBJ1-4
CASSLAGTGGRKLFF
TGTGCCAGCAGTTTGGCCGGGACAGGGGGGCGAAAACTGTTTTTT
>14|NA|NA|TRBV11-2|TRBJ2-7
CASSLSHYAYEQYF
TGTGCCAGCAGCTTATCCCACTACGCCTACGAGCAGTACTTC
>18|NA|TRBD1|TRBV7-2|TRBJ1-6
CASSLAQGALPFNSPLHF
TGTGCCAGCAGCCTTGCCCAGGGGGCGCTTCCTTTTAATTCACCCCTCCACTTT
>15|NA|NA|TRBV29-1|TRBJ2-3
CSVKVASISTDTQYF
TGCAGCGTTAAGGTAGCTTCCATTAGCACAGATACGCAGTATTTT
>14|NA|NA|TRBV6-5|TRBJ1-6
CASKRSSYNSPLHF
TGTGCCAGCAAGAGGAGCTCCTATAATTCACCCCTCCACTTT
>15|NA|TRBD1|TRBV19|TRBJ2-7
CASSRGTGLLAEQYF
TGTGCCAGTAGTCGCGGGACAGGGCTTTTGGCTGAGCAGTACTTC
>10|NA|NA|TRBV7-9|TRBJ2-1
CASSRSEQFF
TGTGCCAGCAGTCGGAGTGAGCAGTTCTTC
>12|NA|NA|TRBV27|TRBJ2-7
CASSWVSGEQYF
TGTGCCAGCAGTTGGGTTTCGGGGGAGCAGTACTTC
>15|NA|TRBD1|TRBV6-1|TRBJ1-3
CASSPRTGGKNTIYF
TGTGCCAGCAGCCCCAGGACAGGGGGAAAGAACACCATATATTTT
>18|NA|NA|TRBV27|TRBJ2-1
CASSLGGGAGLRFVVEFF
TGTGCCAGCAGTTTAGGAGGAGGGGCAGGGCTCCGCTTCGTAGTTGAGTTCTTC
>15|NA|NA|TRBV5-1|TRBJ2-2
CASSLSGMNTGELFF
TGCGCCAGCAGCTTGTCGGGGATGAACACCGGGGAGCTGTTTTTT
>14|NA|TRBD2|TRBV6-6|TRBJ2-1
CASSYVAGNNEQFF
TGTGCCAGCAGTTATGTAGCGGGGAACAATGAGCAGTTCTTC
>17|NA|NA|TRBV5-1|TRBJ2-1
CASSLAPGIGSRNEQFF
TGCGCCAGCAGCTTGGCCCCCGGGATTGGATCTCGGAATGAGCAGTTCTTC
>13|NA|NA|TRBV5-4|TRBJ1-6
CASSFDTGLALHF
TGTGCCAGCAGCTTCGACACCGGCCTGGCCCTCCACTTT
>16|NA|TRBD1|TRBV5-4|TRBJ1-1
CASSFGIGQAGAQAFF
TGTGCCAGCAGCTTTGGCATCGGACAGGCAGGTGCTCAAGCTTTCTTT
>16|NA|TRBD1|TRBV29-1|TRBJ1-1
CSVRFRDRDRGTEAFF
TGCAGCGTTAGATTTAGGGACAGGGATAGGGGCACTGAAGCTTTCTTT
>15|NA|TRBD1|TRBV9|TRBJ2-7
CASSAGTGRSYEQYF
TGTGCCAGCAGCGCAGGGACAGGGAGGTCCTACGAGCAGTACTTC
>14|NA|TRBD1|TRBV2|TRBJ1-2
CASRRDRGLYGYTF
TGTGCCAGCAGGAGGGACAGGGGGCTTTATGGCTACACCTTC
>15|once|TRBD1|TRBV5-4|TRBJ2-7
CASSEGDRLSYEQYF
TGTGCCAGCAGCGAGGGGGACAGACTTTCCTACGAGCAGTACTTC
>13|NA|NA|TRBV5-4|TRBJ1-2
CASSSAGPAGYTF
TGTGCCAGCAGCTCAGCGGGACCGGCTGGCTACACCTTC
>14|NA|NA|TRBV19|TRBJ2-7
CASSIESGAYEQYF
TGTGCCAGTAGTATTGAGAGCGGAGCCTACGAGCAGTACTTC
>13|NA|NA|TRBV4-3|TRBJ2-1
CASSREAYNEQFF
TGCGCCAGCAGCAGGGAGGCTTACAATGAGCAGTTCTTC
>15|NA|NA|TRBV2|TRBJ1-4
CASSNTGTSNEKLFF
TGTGCCAGCAGTAATACAGGGACCTCTAATGAAAAACTGTTTTTT
>13|NA|NA|TRBV7-2|TRBJ1-1
CASSQDRNTEAFF
TGTGCCAGCAGCCAGGACAGGAACACTGAAGCTTTCTTT
>11|NA|NA|TRBV6-1|TRBJ1-2
CASSWVLGSTF
TGTGCCAGCAGCTGGGTACTAGGATCCACCTTC
>11|NA|NA|TRBV19|TRBJ2-5
CASSIRETQYF
TGTGCCAGTAGTATACGGGAGACCCAGTACTTC
>14|few|NA|TRBV10-3|TRBJ2-7
CARGPGIDSYEQYF
TGTGCCAGAGGACCGGGAATAGACTCCTACGAGCAGTACTTC
>16|NA|TRBD1|TRBV6-6|TRBJ2-1
CASSFGGQGVINEQFF
TGTGCCAGCAGCTTCGGGGGACAGGGGGTCATTAATGAGCAGTTCTTC
>15|once|NA|TRBV2|TRBJ1-2
CASSEGGGLRYGYTF
TGTGCCAGCAGTGAAGGGGGGGGGCTACGATATGGCTACACCTTC
>14|NA|NA|TRBV7-2|TRBJ2-2
CASSGRSNTGELFF
TGTGCCAGCAGCGGGCGTTCGAACACCGGGGAGCTGTTTTTT
>14|once|NA|TRBV5-6|TRBJ1-5
CASSLGQGIKPQHF
TGTGCCAGCAGCTTAGGGCAGGGGATTAAGCCCCAGCATTTT
>14|NA|NA|TRBV27|TRBJ1-5
CASSLGRINQPQHF
TGTGCCAGCAGTTTGGGGCGGATCAATCAGCCCCAGCATTTT
>12|NA|NA|TRBV6-5|TRBJ1-2
CASSYARDGYTF
TGTGCCAGCAGTTACGCACGGGATGGCTACACCTTC
>13|NA|NA|TRBV11-2|TRBJ2-5
CASSRGPTETQYF
TGTGCCAGCAGCCGTGGGCCCACAGAGACCCAGTACTTC
>14|NA|TRBD1|TRBV18|TRBJ2-7
CASSPEGQGYEQYF
TGTGCCAGCTCACCAGAGGGACAGGGCTACGAGCAGTACTTC
>16|NA|TRBD1|TRBV4-2|TRBJ2-1
CASSPFRDRGNNEQFF
TGTGCCAGCAGCCCATTCCGGGACAGGGGAAACAATGAGCAGTTCTTC
>12|NA|NA|TRBV19|TRBJ1-5
CASAGGGQPQHF
TGTGCCAGTGCCGGGGGAGGTCAGCCCCAGCATTTT
>16|few|TRBD1|TRBV4-1|TRBJ1-5
CASSQDAGQGIQPQHF
TGCGCCAGCAGCCAAGACGCAGGACAGGGGATTCAGCCCCAGCATTTT